This TCR beta chain was obtained from a study of T cells in localized non-small cell lung cancer. Study-level points and caveats: Because researchers sequenced only one region of the tumor, heterogeneity is still possible.

Method: immunoSEQ multiplex PCR; TCRdb's copy keeps in-frame clones and lacks some. The sample yields 40,000 to 55,000 clones, roughly 79% seen once. Details on this clone: Its cognate antigen is unknown.

This CDR3 is 14 amino acids long. Trimming cost V 5 bases and J 2 bases, with 11 bases left between them. Germline-derived CDR1 and CDR2 are SGHRS and YFSETQ. Here the sequenced sample was peripheral blood mononuclear cells, taken before any cancer treatment. The rearrangement links TRBV5-1 to TRBJ1-5, with D tentatively TRBD1 (5 bases). This receptor was obtained from a man aged 40-75 years with stage III lung adenocarcinoma. CDR3 in amino acids: CASSRDGGNQPQHF. The CDR3 coding sequence is TGCGCCAGCAGTAGGGACGGAGGCAATCAGCCCCAGCATTTT.